This T cell receptor (beta chain) was retrieved from a study of response to subunit inactivated influenza vaccine. General study results and limits: Authors suggested that a seasonal influenza vaccination recruits few new T cells each time.

Notes on this clonotype: The antigen remains undetermined.

MiXCR, applied by TCRdb to the RT-PCR reads, yields one record per CDR3 protein. The sample includes roughly 650,000 distinct CDR3 sequences, around 14% of them seen just once. This TCR was recovered from a man over 45 who received an inactivated influenza vaccine. The sequencing here drew on PBMCs from blood, taken roughly 13 days after vaccination.

CDR3 nucleotides: TGTGCCAGCAGCTACGGGACCCAAGAGACCCAGTACTTC. Protein product: CASSYGTQETQYF. The rearrangement joins TRBV7-9 to TRBJ2-5; D tentatively reads TRBD1 or TRBD2 (5 bases each). The CDR3 is 13 residues long. V lost 4 bases, J lost 1 base, and 7 bases lay in between. From germline, CDR1 is SEHNR and CDR2 FQNEAQ (reference sequence).